Listed below are T cell receptor beta chains from one sample, sequenced in a study of Ad26.COV2.S vaccination and SARS-CoV-2 variants. TCRdb keeps only in-frame clones here, not all; method: immunoSEQ multiplex PCR. The table records around 320,000 clones, approximately 86% of them present only once. The material sequenced was peripheral blood, taken in a trial of Ad26.COV2.S vaccine versus placebo. Receptor source: a person between 18 and 60 years old who received the Ad26.COV2.S COVID-19 vaccine or a placebo. Both conserved end residues are part of each CDR3. The order of the fields is clone size, J gene, V gene, D gene, CDR3 protein, CDR3 DNA. A D gene is named only where the DNA matches it firmly. The listing skips clone size in some rows; elsewhere it reads once, few, many or a size class.

.,TRBJ2-7,TRBV4-1,TRBD2,CASSQPNPGLAFEQYF,TGCGCCAGCAGCCAACCTAACCCGGGACTAGCGTTCGAGCAGTACTTC
.,TRBJ1-5,TRBV7-2,TRBD1,CASSLGTGDRSNQPQHF,TGTGCCAGCAGCTTAGGGACAGGGGATAGGAGCAATCAGCCCCAGCATTTT
.,TRBJ1-1,TRBV28,.,CASSSPLGQTNMNTEAFF,TGTGCCAGCAGCTCCCCTTTAGGACAGACCAACATGAACACTGAAGCTTTCTTT
once,TRBJ1-1,TRBV6-1,TRBD1,CASRGTGAGNTEAFF,TGTGCCAGCCGGGGGACAGGGGCGGGGAACACTGAAGCTTTCTTT
.,TRBJ1-2,TRBV6-6,TRBD1,CASSYGSGQGFGYTF,TGTGCCAGCAGTTACGGTTCGGGACAGGGGTTCGGCTACACCTTC
.,TRBJ1-3,TRBV11-2,TRBD1,CASSFSRTGESGNTIYF,TGTGCCAGCAGCTTTTCGAGGACAGGGGAATCTGGAAACACCATATATTTT
.,TRBJ2-5,TRBV5-1,.,CASSSGLERDQYF,TGCGCCAGCAGCTCTGGACTGGAACGGGACCAGTACTTC
.,TRBJ2-3,TRBV7-3,TRBD2,CASSSAGGTTDTQYF,TGTGCCAGCAGCTCAGCGGGGGGGACAACAGATACGCAGTATTTT
.,TRBJ2-3,TRBV7-3,TRBD2,CASSPGTSGGAWDTQYF,TGTGCCAGCAGCCCAGGGACTAGCGGGGGGGCCTGGGATACGCAGTATTTT
.,TRBJ2-3,TRBV30,TRBD2,CAWSKTTSGTDTQYF,TGTGCCTGGTCAAAGACGACTAGCGGCACAGATACGCAGTATTTT
.,TRBJ1-2,TRBV18,TRBD1,CASSPGQGDGYTF,TGTGCCAGCTCCCCCGGACAGGGGGATGGCTACACCTTC
.,TRBJ1-1,TRBV18,.,CASSARVQNTEAFF,TGTGCCAGCTCAGCAAGGGTCCAGAACACTGAAGCTTTCTTT
.,TRBJ2-7,TRBV11-3,.,CASSRNSYEQYF,TGTGCCAGCAGCCGAAATTCCTACGAGCAGTACTTC
.,TRBJ1-2,TRBV5-4,.,CASSFLAGDYGYTF,TGTGCCAGCAGCTTTTTAGCTGGAGACTATGGCTACACCTTC
.,TRBJ1-1,TRBV18,TRBD1,CASSPDRATEAFF,TGTGCCAGCTCACCCGACAGGGCCACTGAAGCTTTCTTT
many,TRBJ2-7,TRBV6-1,.,CASSEWSGSSYEQYF,TGTGCCAGCAGTGAATGGTCAGGATCCTCCTACGAGCAGTACTTC
.,TRBJ2-7,TRBV28,.,CASRASGIGEQYF,TGTGCCAGCAGAGCTTCAGGTATAGGCGAGCAGTACTTC
.,TRBJ2-4,TRBV7-9,.,CASSLGHAGVQYF,TGTGCCAGCAGCTTAGGACATGCCGGGGTTCAGTACTTC
.,TRBJ2-7,TRBV18,TRBD1,CASSPAHTGGSDEQYF,TGTGCCAGCTCACCTGCGCATACAGGGGGCTCCGACGAGCAGTACTTC
.,TRBJ2-2,TRBV5-4,.,CASSLVDRRNTGELFF,TGTGCCAGCAGCTTGGTCGACAGGCGGAACACCGGGGAGCTGTTTTTT
.,TRBJ2-2,TRBV4-1,.,CASSQLVTAAGLNTGELFF,TGCGCCAGCAGCCAACTAGTTACGGCAGCAGGGCTGAACACCGGGGAGCTGTTTTTT
.,TRBJ1-5,TRBV6-1,TRBD1,CASSEVRVEDRGLQPQHF,TGTGCCAGCAGTGAAGTAAGAGTGGAGGACAGGGGGCTTCAGCCCCAGCATTTT
.,TRBJ2-5,TRBV5-1,TRBD2,CASSTDSGGQETQYF,TGCGCCAGCAGCACTGATAGCGGGGGCCAAGAGACCCAGTACTTC
.,TRBJ2-3,TRBV19,.,CASSMTSATDTQYF,TGTGCCAGTAGTATGACCAGCGCCACAGATACGCAGTATTTT
.,TRBJ2-1,TRBV2,.,CASSGTADEQFF,TGTGCCAGCAGTGGCACTGCCGATGAGCAGTTCTTC
.,TRBJ2-1,TRBV10-3,.,CAISGTESYNEQFF,TGTGCCATCAGCGGGACGGAGTCCTACAATGAGCAGTTCTTC
many,TRBJ2-2,TRBV5-1,.,CASSPEGPTNTGELFF,TGCGCCAGCAGCCCGGAGGGTCCAACGAACACCGGGGAGCTGTTTTTT
.,TRBJ2-7,TRBV18,TRBD1,CASSQSRGRGYEQYF,TGTGCCAGCTCACAATCCAGGGGGCGAGGCTACGAGCAGTACTTC
.,TRBJ2-7,TRBV19,TRBD1,CASSITGQGTYEQYF,TGTGCCAGTAGTATCACGGGACAGGGAACCTACGAGCAGTACTTC
once,TRBJ2-7,TRBV5-1,TRBD2,CASSLAGGPDEQYF,TGCGCCAGCAGCTTGGCGGGGGGGCCAGACGAGCAGTACTTC
.,TRBJ1-2,TRBV11-3,.,CASSLERGHGYTF,TGTGCCAGCAGCTTAGAGAGGGGCCATGGCTACACCTTC
.,TRBJ2-7,TRBV13,TRBD2,CASSLPAGPSYEQYF,TGTGCCAGCAGCTTACCAGCGGGGCCCTCCTACGAGCAGTACTTC
.,TRBJ1-5,TRBV7-2,.,CASSLDVGARPQHF,TGTGCCAGCAGCTTAGATGTCGGAGCAAGGCCCCAGCATTTT
few,TRBJ1-1,TRBV11-3,.,CASSLQQLNTEAFF,TGTGCCAGCAGCTTACAACAGTTGAACACTGAAGCTTTCTTT
.,TRBJ2-7,TRBV5-5,.,CASSLAAGTSYEQYF,TGTGCCAGCAGCTTGGCCGCGGGCACCTCCTACGAGCAGTACTTC
.,TRBJ1-5,TRBV9,.,CASSVDHSNQPQHF,TGTGCCAGCAGCGTAGATCACAGCAATCAGCCCCAGCATTTT
.,TRBJ1-2,TRBV28,TRBD1,CASRQMGQNYGYTF,TGTGCCAGCAGGCAAATGGGACAGAACTATGGCTACACCTTC
.,TRBJ2-3,TRBV9,.,CASSVNLIADTQYF,TGTGCCAGCAGCGTAAACCTAATCGCAGATACGCAGTATTTT
.,TRBJ1-3,TRBV3-1/TRBV3-2,.,CASSHQVTLGIKNTIYF,TGTGCCAGCAGCCATCAGGTGACTTTAGGGATAAAGAACACCATATATTTT
.,TRBJ2-2,TRBV7-3,.,CASSPSSGTPTTGELFF,TGTGCCAGCAGCCCTTCGTCCGGGACGCCAACCACCGGGGAGCTGTTTTTT
.,TRBJ2-2,TRBV5-1,.,CASRFRLNTGELFF,TGCGCCAGCAGATTTCGTCTTAACACCGGGGAGCTGTTTTTT
.,TRBJ2-7,TRBV11-2,.,CASSLPGNYEQYF,TGTGCCAGCTCCTTGCCTGGGAACTACGAGCAGTACTTC
.,TRBJ2-7,TRBV5-1,.,CASSPIFRMDYEQYF,TGCGCCAGCAGCCCCATTTTCAGAATGGACTACGAGCAGTACTTC
.,TRBJ2-7,TRBV2,.,CASSLGDTSYEQYF,TGTGCCAGCAGTTTGGGGGATACTTCCTACGAGCAGTACTTC
.,TRBJ1-5,TRBV6-5,.,CASSYSVRDQPQHF,TGTGCCAGCAGTTACTCGGTCCGAGATCAGCCCCAGCATTTT
.,TRBJ2-1,TRBV6-5,.,CASSKGEYNEQFF,TGTGCCAGCTCCAAGGGCGAATACAATGAGCAGTTCTTC
.,TRBJ2-1,TRBV5-1,TRBD2,CASSAVSGGTSYNEQFF,TGCGCCAGCAGCGCCGTTAGCGGGGGGACCTCCTACAATGAGCAGTTCTTC
once,TRBJ2-5,TRBV30,.,CAWDSYQETQYF,TGTGCCTGGGACAGCTACCAAGAGACCCAGTACTTC